The entry that follows covers one T cell receptor (beta chain) sequence. The table came from immunoSEQ multiplex PCR; TCRdb's copy has only in-frame clones and leaves some out. Among 90,000 to 120,000 clones listed, less than 95% were seen once. This sample stems from a study of T cell changes during pregnancy in multiple sclerosis. Trimming took 1 base from V and 5 from J; bases not matched to a gene: 8. CDR1 is LNHDA and CDR2 is SQIVND in the germline V gene (reference sequence). The CDR3 loop spans 16 amino acids. The sequence derives from a female donor in good health, enrolled as a control in a pregnancy study. This sample comprised peripheral blood, obtained in the third trimester of pregnancy. J is TRBJ1-1 and V is TRBV19; 9 nucleotides align to TRBD1. The CDR3 reads CASSIGGQGGRTEAFF. The CDR3 nucleotides are TGTGCCAGTAGTATAGGGGGACAGGGAGGGAGGACTGAAGCTTTCTTT.